This TCR beta chain was recovered during a study of blood T cell repertoires in COVID-19. Study context: T cells, B-cell-depleted T cells, or PBMCs provided the cDNA or gDNA that served as material.

Sequencing used immunoSEQ multiplex PCR; TCRdb keeps in-frame clones, though not all of them. In the table there are fewer than 350,000 clones, 65% to 90% of which are singletons. This CDR3 is 12 amino acids long. Germline V lookup: CDR1 SGHNT, CDR2 YENEEA. V lost 0 bases and J 9 bases, leaving 6 bases between the germline ends. The V call is TRBV11-3, the J call TRBJ2-1, with D perhaps matching TRBD2 (5 bases). This TCR was recovered from a woman in her fifties or sixties with active or convalescent COVID-19. The sequencing sample was made of peripheral blood. CDR3 residues: CASSLDRGEQFF. CDR3 in DNA: TGTGCCAGCAGCTTAGATCGGGGTGAGCAGTTCTTC.